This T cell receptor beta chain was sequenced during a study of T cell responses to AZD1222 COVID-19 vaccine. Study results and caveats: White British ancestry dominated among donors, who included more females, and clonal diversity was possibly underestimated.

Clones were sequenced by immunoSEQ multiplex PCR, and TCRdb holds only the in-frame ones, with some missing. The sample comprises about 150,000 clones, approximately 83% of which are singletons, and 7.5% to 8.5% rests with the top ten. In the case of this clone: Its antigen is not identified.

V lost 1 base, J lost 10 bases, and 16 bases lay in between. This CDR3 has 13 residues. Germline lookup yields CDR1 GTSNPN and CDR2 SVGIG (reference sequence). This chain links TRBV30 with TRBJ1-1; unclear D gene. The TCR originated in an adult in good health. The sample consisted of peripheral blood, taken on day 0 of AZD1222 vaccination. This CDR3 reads CAWSAGSRSGAFF. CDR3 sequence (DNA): TGTGCCTGGAGTGCTGGTAGCCGTTCTGGAGCTTTCTTT.